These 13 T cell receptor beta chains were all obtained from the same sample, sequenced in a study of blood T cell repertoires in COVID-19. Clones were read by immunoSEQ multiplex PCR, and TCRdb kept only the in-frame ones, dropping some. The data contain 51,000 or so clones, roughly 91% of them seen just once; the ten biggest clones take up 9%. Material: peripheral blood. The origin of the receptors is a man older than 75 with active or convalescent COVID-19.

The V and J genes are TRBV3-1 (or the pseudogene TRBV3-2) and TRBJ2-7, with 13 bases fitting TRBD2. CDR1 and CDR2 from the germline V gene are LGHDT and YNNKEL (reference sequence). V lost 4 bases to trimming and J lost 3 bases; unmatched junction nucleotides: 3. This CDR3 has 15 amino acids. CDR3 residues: CASSLGLAGDYEQYF. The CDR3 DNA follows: TGTGCCAGCAGCCTTGGACTAGCGGGGGACTACGAGCAGTACTTC.

Here the CDR3 reads CASSPAGYTEAFF. CDR3 nucleotide sequence: TGCGCCAGCAGCCCCGCGGGGTACACTGAAGCTTTCTTT. The V gene is TRBV5-1, the J gene TRBJ1-1; D ambiguous. Germline V gives CDR1 SGHRS, CDR2 YFSETQ. The V and J ends lost 4 bases and 3 bases respectively, with 10 bases between them. CDR3 length: 13 amino acids.

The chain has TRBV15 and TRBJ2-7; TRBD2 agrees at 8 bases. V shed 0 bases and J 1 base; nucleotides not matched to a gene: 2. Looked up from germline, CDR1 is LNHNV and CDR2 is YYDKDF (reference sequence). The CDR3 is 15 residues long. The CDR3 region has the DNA TGTGCCACCAGCAGAGATCGGGGGGGTTCCTACGAGCAGTACTTC. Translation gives CATSRDRGGSYEQYF.

The DNA of the CDR3 is TGCAGCGTTGTGGGGGGAACAGATACGCAGTATTTT. Amino acids: CSVVGGTDTQYF. V gene TRBV29-1 combines with J gene TRBJ2-3; possible D gene TRBD2, 6 bases. Trimming left V 4 bases short and J 3 bases short, with 8 bases between. The length of the CDR3 is 12 residues. Germline values: CDR1 SQVTM, CDR2 ANQGSEA.

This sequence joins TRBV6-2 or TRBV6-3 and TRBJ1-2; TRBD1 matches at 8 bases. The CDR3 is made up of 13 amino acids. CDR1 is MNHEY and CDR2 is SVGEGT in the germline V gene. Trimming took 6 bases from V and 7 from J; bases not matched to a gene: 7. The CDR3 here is CASSPDRDGGYTF. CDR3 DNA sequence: TGTGCCAGCAGCCCGGACAGGGACGGTGGCTACACCTTC.

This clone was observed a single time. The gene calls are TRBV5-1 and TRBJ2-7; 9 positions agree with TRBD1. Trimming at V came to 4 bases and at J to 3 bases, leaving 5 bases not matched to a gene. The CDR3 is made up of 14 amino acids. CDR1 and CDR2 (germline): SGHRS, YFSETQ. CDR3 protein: CASSEGQGSYEQYF. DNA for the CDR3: TGCGCCAGCAGCGAGGGACAGGGAAGCTACGAGCAGTACTTC.

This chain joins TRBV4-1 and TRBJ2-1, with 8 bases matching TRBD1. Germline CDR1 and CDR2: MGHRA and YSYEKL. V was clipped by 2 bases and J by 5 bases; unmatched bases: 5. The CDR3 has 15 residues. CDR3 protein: CASSQMTGAHNEQFF. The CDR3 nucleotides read TGCGCCAGCAGCCAAATGACAGGGGCGCACAATGAGCAGTTCTTC.

The CDR3 DNA is TGTGCCATCAGTGAGTCGCGGGATGAAGCTTTCTTT. It codes for CAISESRDEAFF. This rearrangement joins TRBV10-3 to TRBJ1-1; D is unresolved. The V end lost 0 bases, the J end lost 7 bases, and 6 bases lay between the germline ends. CDR1 is ENHRY, CDR2 SYGVKD, per germline. The CDR3 consists of 12 residues.

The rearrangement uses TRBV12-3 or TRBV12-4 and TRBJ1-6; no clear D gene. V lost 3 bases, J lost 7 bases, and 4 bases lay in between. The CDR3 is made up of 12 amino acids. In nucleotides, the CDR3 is TGTGCCAGCAGTTTCGTAAATTCACCCCTCCACTTT. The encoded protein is CASSFVNSPLHF.

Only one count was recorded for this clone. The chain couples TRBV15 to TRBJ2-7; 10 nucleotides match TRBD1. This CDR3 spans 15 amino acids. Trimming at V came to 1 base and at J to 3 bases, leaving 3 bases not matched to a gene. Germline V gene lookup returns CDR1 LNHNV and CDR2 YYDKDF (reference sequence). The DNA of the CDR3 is TGTGCCACCAGCAGAGGACAGGGGGCGAACTACGAGCAGTACTTC. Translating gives CATSRGQGANYEQYF.

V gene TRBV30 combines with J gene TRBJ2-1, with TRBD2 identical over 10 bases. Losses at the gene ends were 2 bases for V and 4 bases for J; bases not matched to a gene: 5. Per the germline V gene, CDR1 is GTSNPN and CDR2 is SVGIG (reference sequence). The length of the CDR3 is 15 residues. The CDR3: CAWSLLAGKYNEQFF. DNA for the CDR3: TGTGCCTGGAGTCTACTAGCGGGAAAATACAATGAGCAGTTCTTC.

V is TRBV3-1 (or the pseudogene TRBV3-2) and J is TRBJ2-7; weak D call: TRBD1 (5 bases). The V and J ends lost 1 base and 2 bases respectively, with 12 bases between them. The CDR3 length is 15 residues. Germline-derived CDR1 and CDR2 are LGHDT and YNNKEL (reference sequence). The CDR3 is CASSQAGLGAYEQYF. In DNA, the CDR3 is TGTGCCAGCAGCCAAGCTGGGCTAGGGGCCTACGAGCAGTACTTC.

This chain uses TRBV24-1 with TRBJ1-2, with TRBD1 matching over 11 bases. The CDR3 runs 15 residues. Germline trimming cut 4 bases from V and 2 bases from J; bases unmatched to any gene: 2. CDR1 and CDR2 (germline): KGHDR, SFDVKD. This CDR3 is CATSEWTGGNYGYTF. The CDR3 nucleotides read TGTGCCACCAGTGAGTGGACAGGGGGCAACTATGGCTACACCTTC.